This TCR beta chain was documented in a study of long-term antiretroviral therapy in people with HIV. Regarding the study as a whole: Repertoires with HIV possessed tighter CDR3 length spans than those of controls.

Germline values: CDR1 SGDLS, CDR2 YYNGEE. The CDR3 runs 14 residues. The V end was cut by 7 bases, the J end by 0 bases, with 13 bases between. Concerning this clone itself: Antigen: not known.

The run of the v3.0 immunoSEQ assay was at survey level. Sequencing used immunoSEQ multiplex PCR; TCRdb keeps in-frame clones, though not all of them. This sample has approximately 17,000 clones, with 80% to 90% found just once. This sequence joins TRBV9 and TRBJ1-1; no definite D call. The TCR originated in a woman aged 18-29 years with HIV. Sample: unsorted PBMCs, taken 0.6 years after starting antiretroviral therapy. The CDR3 DNA reads as TGTGCCAGCGGAGGATCAGCCATGAACACTGAAGCTTTCTTT. Amino acids: CASGGSAMNTEAFF.